One sample yielded the 15 T cell receptor beta chains listed below, sequenced in a study of control samples from healthy donors and cancer patients. The protocol was immunoSEQ multiplex PCR, while the TCRdb copy is restricted to in-frame clones and leaves out a portion. There are fewer than 250,000 clones in the sample; about 90% occur only once, and around 1.9% lies in the top ten. The sequenced sample was blood. The origin of the receptors is a man aged 30-40 years in good health.

The chain carries TRBV4-1 and TRBJ1-3; D call uncertain. Per germline, CDR1 MGHRA and CDR2 YSYEKL. The CDR3 is made up of 16 amino acids. Between the trimmed V and J ends, which lost 1 base and 4 bases, there was a span of 14 bases. The CDR3 coding sequence is TGCGCCAGCAGCCAAGCTTTCGACCTGTCCGGAAACACCATATATTTT. Translating it yields CASSQAFDLSGNTIYF.

CDR3 nucleotides: TGTGCCAGCAGCGTAGGTCCAGGGGATGACGAGCAGTACTTC. Residues: CASSVGPGDDEQYF. The J gene is TRBJ2-7, the V gene TRBV9; possible D gene TRBD1, 6 bases. The V end lost 0 bases, the J end lost 5 bases, and 12 bases lay between the germline ends. CDR3 size: 14 residues. Germline V gene lookup returns CDR1 SGDLS and CDR2 YYNGEE.

V and J are TRBV24-1 and TRBJ1-2; D gene unclear. The CDR3 is 14 amino acids. Germline V gene sequence: CDR1 KGHDR, CDR2 SFDVKD. Deletions cut 7 bases from V and 1 base from J, with 12 bases between. The CDR3 DNA sequence: TGTGCCACCAGACCTACGGACGATAACTATGGCTACACCTTC. Translating it yields CATRPTDDNYGYTF.

CDR3 DNA sequence: TGTGCCAGCAGCCGCCAGGGACAGGGCTTACGCACTGAAGCTTTCTTT. This gives the protein CASSRQGQGLRTEAFF. The chain joins TRBV3-1 (or the pseudogene TRBV3-2) to TRBJ1-1; 9 bases match TRBD1. V dropped 4 bases and J dropped 4; count of bases not matched to a gene: 10. The length of the CDR3 is 16 residues. The germline V gene has CDR1 LGHDT and CDR2 YNNKEL (reference sequence).

The chain couples TRBV9 to TRBJ2-2, with D perhaps given as TRBD1 or TRBD2 (6 bases each). Per the germline V gene, CDR1 is SGDLS and CDR2 is YYNGEE. Trimming removed 0 bases at V and 10 bases at J, with 13 bases between. This CDR3 has 14 residues. The DNA for the CDR3 is TGTGCCAGCAGCGTAGCTAGGGGGGCACAGGAGCTGTTTTTT. Translating it yields CASSVARGAQELFF.

The rearrangement joins TRBV4-2 to TRBJ1-1; TRBD1 matches 7 bases. CDR3 size: 14 residues. V was pared by 11 bases and J by 4 bases, with 13 bases of the junction left unmatched. Germline V gene lookup returns CDR1 LGHNA and CDR2 YNFKEQ. The CDR3 DNA is TGTGCCGGCGCCAAACAGGGGCAGGGCACTGAAGCTTTCTTT. Encoded protein: CAGAKQGQGTEAFF.

V is TRBV4-1 and J is TRBJ1-3; TRBD1 might be the D (5 bases). V was shortened by 1 base and J by 4 bases, with 14 bases between the two germline ends. This CDR3 region has 16 residues. Germline V gene lookup returns CDR1 MGHRA and CDR2 YSYEKL. CDR3 coding DNA: TGCGCCAGCAGCCAAGGGGGACGGGGGATAGGAAACACCATATATTTT. It codes for CASSQGGRGIGNTIYF.

This clone was seen a single time. The V gene is TRBV5-8, the J gene TRBJ2-4; TRBD2 is a possible D gene (6 bases). This CDR3 has 13 amino acids. Trimming took off 0 bases at V and 6 bases at J, with 7 bases between the two ends. Germline-derived CDR1 and CDR2 are SGHTS and YDEGEE. The CDR3 bases are TGTGCCAGCAGCTTGGCCGGGGGAAACATTCAGTACTTC. The encoded protein is CASSLAGGNIQYF.

V gene TRBV19 combines with J gene TRBJ2-7; no clear D gene. This CDR3 is 11 amino acids long. Trimming removed 10 bases at V and 6 bases at J, with 13 bases between. CDR1 and CDR2 (germline): LNHDA, SQIVND (reference sequence). CDR3 sequence reads: CATRTGVEQYF. CDR3 coding DNA: TGTGCCACCCGGACGGGCGTCGAGCAGTACTTC.

The rearrangement uses TRBV5-1 and TRBJ2-2, with D unclear. Trimming shortened V by 4 bases and J by 3 bases, and 7 bases separated the two germline ends. Germline CDR1 is SGHRS and CDR2 is YFSETQ. The CDR3 is made up of 13 amino acids. CDR3 bases: TGCGCCAGCAGCCCTCAGTACACCGGGGAGCTGTTTTTT. It is translated as CASSPQYTGELFF.

A single count supports this clone. The chain links TRBV24-1 to TRBJ2-7, with D perhaps matching TRBD1 (6 bases). The V end was cut by 4 bases, the J end by 3 bases, with 6 bases between. CDR1 is KGHDR and CDR2 is SFDVKD in the germline V gene. This CDR3 is 12 amino acids long. The DNA for the CDR3 is TGTGCCACCAGTGAGGACAGCTACGAGCAGTACTTC. Protein product: CATSEDSYEQYF.

This sequence joins TRBV9 and TRBJ2-7, with 10 nucleotides matching TRBD1. The ends lost 3 bases at V and 6 bases at J; junction bases unmatched: 9. The CDR3 runs to 15 residues. Germline-derived CDR1 and CDR2 are SGDLS and YYNGEE. This CDR3 is CASSARTGGKGEQYF. CDR3 in DNA: TGTGCCAGCAGCGCCCGGACAGGGGGTAAGGGCGAGCAGTACTTC. The full variable domain, its missing parts supplied by reference TRBV9 and TRBJ2-7, is DSGVTQTPKHLITATGQRVTLRCSPRSGDLSVYWYQQSLDQGLQFLIQYYNGEERAKGNILERFSAQQFPDLHSELNLSSLELGDSALYFCASSARTGGKGEQYFGPGTRLTVT.

The V call is TRBV19, the J call TRBJ1-5, with 8 bases that match TRBD1. The CDR3 spans 15 residues. Germline values: CDR1 LNHDA, CDR2 SQIVND (reference sequence). The V gene end was trimmed by 4 bases and the J gene end by 5 bases; junction bases not matched to a gene: 7. The CDR3 DNA reads as TGTGCCAGTAGTAGCGCTGGGACAGGCCATCAGCCCCAGCATTTT. Translating it yields CASSSAGTGHQPQHF.

The rearrangement uses TRBV5-1 and TRBJ1-2; TRBD1 might be the D (5 bases). Trimming took off 0 bases at V and 4 bases at J, with 13 bases between the two ends. The CDR3 has 15 residues. Germline values: CDR1 SGHRS, CDR2 YFSETQ. The CDR3 sequence: CASSLEDSTSYGYTF. The CDR3 DNA is TGCGCCAGCAGCTTGGAAGACAGTACCTCCTATGGCTACACCTTC.

The genes are TRBV3-1 (or the pseudogene TRBV3-2) and TRBJ2-7, with 11 nucleotides matching TRBD2. This CDR3 is 16 amino acids long. The J segment lost 0 bases and the V segment lost 6 bases, leaving 7 bases of the junction unmatched. CDR1 and CDR2 (germline): LGHDT, YNNKEL (reference sequence). The CDR3 bases are TGTGCCAGCAGTAACGTTAGCGGGGGGGCCTCCTACGAGCAGTACTTC. Translating it yields CASSNVSGGASYEQYF.